This TCR beta chain was identified in a study of cytomegalovirus exposure and HLA in healthy donors. Study information: The roughly 120 million unique TCR beta sequences, from roughly 170 million T cells, were found by an earlier analysis.

The sample holds a few counts of this clone. Its antigen is unknown. Germline CDR1 SGHVS, CDR2 FNYEAQ. The CDR3 runs to 16 residues. Trimming removed 5 bases at V and 5 bases at J, with 21 bases between. Regarding the study as a whole: Across HLA loci, a later analysis found differing TCR association rates, with DRB1 most and HLA-C fewest. Cytomegalovirus status was reportedly diagnosed by the classifier with high sensitivity and specificity.

60 Vbeta and 13 Jbeta primers were used in PCR. TCRdb keeps only in-frame clones here, not all; method: immunoSEQ multiplex PCR. Among roughly 45,000 clones listed, 51% were seen once. The chain carries TRBV7-6 and TRBJ1-1; D not resolved. The specimen sequenced was PBMCs. The TCR was taken from a man between 60 and 70 years old in good health and CMV-seronegative. The CDR3 sequence: CASSLLGYSGWTEAFF. In DNA, the CDR3 is TGTGCCAGCAGCCTCCTTGGATACAGTGGATGGACTGAAGCTTTCTTT.